The present entry profiles one TCR beta chain with its context. This clonotype registers as large (0.1 to 1%) within its sample. The antigen it recognizes is unknown. Base qualities are not recorded, but no much larger clone differs from it by a single base. This record belongs to a study of circulating CD8 cells and anti-PD-1 response in melanoma (dated by TCRdb to about 2020). With respect to the entire study: Nivolumab was given to patients intravenously at 3 mg/kg every 2 weeks. Of the 13 patients in the melanoma cohort, seven received anti-PD-1 as first-line therapy and six had prior targeted therapy or immunotherapy. Patients with complete or partial responses were counted as responders, while patients with stable or progressive disease (RECIST v1.1) were counted as non-responders. On on-treatment samples, PD-1 was detected using a biotinylated anti-human IgG4 antibody. The TCR repertoire analysis was performed on approximately 11 melanoma patients, comprising 7 non-responders and 4 responders. Summary of the overall study and its limitations: The DNEG repertoire was the most diverse; PD-1 and DPOS showed similar, higher clonality, and TIGIT repertoires were the least diverse. Because material was limited, experiments were generally done without replicates. Repertoires were found to be largely private between subsets, with under 7% of TRB clonotypes shared at M1, and the highest sharing was observed between DPOS and TIGIT. The published TCR repertoire comparisons relied only on baseline and M1 samples from a small cohort that had few responders. Because tumor material could not be accessed, tumor reactivity was instead assessed with peptide assays on expanded sorted subsets. The cohort included both treatment-naive and previously treated patients, and the authors noted that this mix could influence results.

Using a BD FACSAria II cell sorter, four subsets defined by PD-1 and/or TIGIT were sorted out of live CD3+CD8+TCRalphabeta+ cells. To characterize relevance to anti-PD-1 therapy response, circulating CD8 T cells were sorted into four subsets based on PD-1 and TIGIT expression. For each sorted CD8 T-cell subset, both the TCR alpha and TCR beta chains were sequenced. Peripheral blood was collected before the first anti-PD-1 injection, after two injections and after four injections. Ficoll gradient centrifugation was used to isolate PBMCs right away. Until use, PBMCs were stored frozen in liquid nitrogen in RPMI containing roughly 20% FCS and about 10% DMSO. After thawing, PBMCs were stained with a viability dye plus antibodies against CD3, CD8alpha, TCRalphabeta, PD-1 and TIGIT. Total RNA was extracted with the RNeasy Kit, and a RIN above 7 was reached by every sample. For sequencing, a NextSeq 500 was employed. TCR libraries were prepared from approximately 14 ng of total RNA with the QIAseq Immune Repertoire RNA Library Kit, Human TCR Panel. TCR libraries were sequenced on an Illumina NextSeq with a Mid Output V2 kit, and asymmetric 261x41 paired-end reads were used. Every TCR library was diluted down to approximately 4 nM, then pooled, denatured and loaded at about 0.92 pM. The original methods were these. TCR FASTQ files were processed in the QIAGEN GeneGlobe Data Analysis Center, with downstream analysis in R 3.5.2. Clonality was calculated as one minus the Shannon entropy normalized by the log of the number of unique productive sequences. TRA or TRB clonotypes differing in abundance between baseline and M1 were identified within each subset by Fisher exact tests at 5% FDR. Differentially abundant clonotypes were categorized as emerging, expanding, contracting or non-expanding/contracting. Morisita's overlap index was used to measure repertoire overlap between patients. TCRdb redid the processing of the public reads, applying fastp at Q25 and MiXCR, and retained in-frame beta chains. CDR3 protein duplicates are merged, each entry listing the most common genes and DNA. These V and J calls rely on TCRdb rather than the paper's analysis. For this sample the table gives roughly 250 distinct CDR3 sequences, of which roughly a tenth were detected only once. The leading ten clones occupy 41% of the sample.

This sequence originates from a human donor with melanoma. The sequenced sample was CD8+ T cells from PBMCs, obtained at baseline or after one month of anti-PD-1 therapy (not recorded which).

The CDR3 region: CSANPTGNNEQFF. The nucleotides are TGCAGCGCTAACCCGACAGGGAACAATGAGCAGTTCTTC. In this chain, TRBV29-1 is recombined with TRBJ2-1; TRBD1 agrees with 7 junctional bases. CDR3 length: 13 amino acids, cysteine to phenylalanine. Only the CDR3 portion is preserved as DNA: 39 bases, with reading frame beginning at the first base. The germline V and J ends show losses of 7 bases and 5 bases respectively, and no gene match explains 8 bases of the junction. CDR1 and CDR2, looked up from the germline V gene, are SQVTM and ANQGSEA.